The source of this T cell receptor (beta chain) is a study of blood T cell repertoires in COVID-19. V gave up 2 bases and J gave up 2 bases; unmatched junction bases: 4. CDR1 and CDR2 from the germline V gene are LNHDA and SQIVND (reference sequence). There are 15 residues in the CDR3. Some clones are missing from TCRdb's copy, which holds only in-frame ones; the method was immunoSEQ multiplex PCR. The table includes about 180,000 clones, roughly 90% detected once. The receptor was derived from a human donor with acute COVID-19. The donor label of this sample is uncertain. The specimen sequenced was PBMCs or T cells enriched from blood (not recorded which). The rearrangement uses TRBV19 and TRBJ2-3; TRBD2 matches at 7 bases. The CDR3 coding sequence is TGTGCCAGTAGTATACGACTAGCCCACACAGATACGCAGTATTTT. Protein product: CASSIRLAHTDTQYF.